Following are 23 T cell receptor beta chains from one sample sequenced in a study of T cell repertoires in cytomegalovirus infection. No cognate antigen is known for these TCRs. Via MiXCR, TCRdb re-called the reads, giving one row per CDR3 protein. The sample contains 900,000 to 950,000 distinct CDR3 sequences, approximately 32% of which appear only once. The sample in question was cultured CD8+ T cells from PBMCs, obtained from culture after CMV antigen stimulation. The receptor set was obtained from a human donor in good health (CMV status not recorded). Some clones in this sample may be carry-over from other donors' samples.

On this clonotype: Mismatch with germline at one junction end may stem from a read error. This chain links TRBV5-6 with TRBJ1-2, with D perhaps TRBD1 (5 bases). CDR3 length: 15 residues. CDR1 is SGHDT and CDR2 is YYEEEE in the germline V gene. The CDR3 loop is CASSLVGDAFYSYTF. CDR3 nucleotide sequence: TGTGCCAGCAGCTTGGTGGGGGACGCATTCTATAGCTACACCTTC.

This clonotype was counted between two and nine times. V usage is TRBV5-4 and J usage is TRBJ2-5; 12 positions match TRBD2. V shed 0 bases and J 4 bases; nucleotides not matched to a gene: 4. The CDR3 consists of 16 residues. Germline V lookup: CDR1 SGHNT, CDR2 YYREEE (reference sequence). CDR3: CASSLEASGGVETQYF. CDR3 nucleotide sequence: TGTGCCAGCAGCTTGGAGGCTAGCGGGGGGGTAGAGACCCAGTACTTC.

This rearrangement joins TRBV27 to TRBJ1-1; a possible D gene is TRBD1 (6 bases). CDR1 and CDR2 from the germline V gene are MNHEY and SMNVEV (reference sequence). CDR3 length: 12 residues. Trimming removed 10 bases from V and 2 bases from J, with 11 bases in between. The CDR3 sequence: CATFRGNTEAFF. In nucleotides, the CDR3 is TGTGCCACCTTCAGGGGTAACACTGAAGCTTTCTTT.

This clonotype was recorded a few times. The rearrangement joins TRBV7-9 to TRBJ2-7; D is unclear. This CDR3 comprises 13 residues. Between the trimmed V and J ends, which lost 4 bases and 1 base, there was a span of 8 bases. Germline V gene data show CDR1 as SEHNR and CDR2 as FQNEAQ (reference sequence). The chain's CDR3 is CASSSLESYEQYV. The DNA of the CDR3 is TGTGCCAGCAGCTCTCTGGAGTCCTACGAGCAGTACGTC.

This clonotype has ten or more counts. The gene calls are TRBV7-2 and TRBJ2-2; 12 nucleotides align to TRBD1. Germline CDR1 and CDR2: SGHTA and FQGNSA. CDR3 length equals 19 residues. V trimming: 1 base; J trimming: 0 bases; junction bases outside the gene matches: 6. CDR3 bases: TGTGCCAGCAGCTTAGGGGTGGGACAGGGGGCCTCGAACACCGGGGAGCTGTTTTTT. Amino acids: CASSLGVGQGASNTGELFF.

This clonotype was picked up many times. The rearrangement links TRBV6-6 to TRBJ1-6; D ambiguous. Germline loops: CDR1 MNHNY, CDR2 SVGAGI (reference sequence). The germline V and J ends were trimmed by 2 bases and 13 bases, with 12 bases remaining between them. The CDR3 totals 13 residues. The DNA for the CDR3 is TGTGCCAGCAGTTACAACCCTTCGGATCCCCTCCACTTT. As protein: CASSYNPSDPLHF.

The chain employs TRBV5-4 and TRBJ2-2; D unclear. Germline CDR1 is SGHNT and CDR2 is YYREEE (reference sequence). This CDR3 contains 13 residues. V gave up 2 bases and J gave up 6 bases, with 8 bases separating them. The CDR3 DNA reads TGTGCCAGCAGCTTCGGGTCTGCCGGGGAGCTGTTTTTT. It yields the protein CASSFGSAGELFF.

V is TRBV6-2 or TRBV6-3 and J is TRBJ1-5, with D perhaps matching TRBD1 (6 bases). CDR3 length equals 16 residues. Germline assignment: CDR1 MNHEY and CDR2 SVGEGT. V lost 0 bases and J 4 bases, leaving 13 bases between the germline ends. The CDR3 protein is CASSYSETGPNQPQHF. CDR3 coding DNA: TGTGCCAGCAGTTACTCGGAAACAGGGCCAAATCAGCCCCAGCATTTT.

V gene TRBV14 combines with J gene TRBJ2-1, with 9 bases fitting TRBD2. CDR3 length: 16 residues. With 1 base clipped from V and 1 base from J, the junction kept 2 bases outside the gene matches. CDR1 is SGHDN and CDR2 is FVKESK in the germline V gene. CDR3 residues: CASSQVAGASYNEQFF. In DNA form, the CDR3 reads TGTGCCAGCAGCCAAGTAGCGGGGGCTTCCTACAATGAGCAGTTCTTC.

The chain has TRBV5-4 and TRBJ2-2; TRBD2 aligns across 11 bases. CDR3 length equals 16 residues. Germline V gene data show CDR1 as SGHNT and CDR2 as YYREEE (reference sequence). V was pared by 2 bases and J by 5 bases, with 5 bases of the junction left unmatched. The CDR3 is CASSFSSGGTTGELFF. The CDR3 DNA follows: TGTGCCAGCAGCTTCTCTAGCGGGGGGACTACCGGGGAGCTGTTTTTT.

There are many counts of this clonotype. J is TRBJ2-5 and V is TRBV7-2; D might be TRBD2 (7 bases). From germline, CDR1 is SGHTA and CDR2 FQGNSA. Trimming removed 4 bases at V and 4 bases at J, with 16 bases between. This CDR3 has 15 residues. CDR3 region: CASSSGGGAGETQYF. DNA of the CDR3: TGTGCCAGCAGCTCTGGTGGGGGGGCGGGAGAGACCCAGTACTTC.

The chain combines TRBV5-6 with TRBJ1-2; TRBD1 matches 8 bases. Germline assignment: CDR1 SGHDT and CDR2 YYEEEE. V lost 2 bases to trimming and J lost 1 base; unmatched junction nucleotides: 4. This CDR3 region has 15 residues. The CDR3 nucleotides read TGTGCCAGCAGCTTCCGGGACAGGTTTAACTATGGCTACACCTTC. Amino acid sequence: CASSFRDRFNYGYTF.

The J gene is TRBJ2-7, the V gene TRBV7-2; 12 bases line up with TRBD2. V was clipped by 5 bases and J by 7 bases; unmatched bases: 3. CDR1 is SGHTA, CDR2 FQGNSA, per germline. The CDR3 is made up of 13 amino acids. CDR3 sequence reads: CASSVGLAGEQYV. Written as DNA, the CDR3 is TGTGCCAGCAGCGTTGGACTAGCGGGGGAGCAGTACGTC.

The gene calls are TRBV12-3 or TRBV12-4 and TRBJ2-7, with 16 bases lining up with TRBD2. This CDR3 comprises 18 residues. Unmatched junction bases numbered 9, after V lost 5 bases and J lost 2 bases. This CDR3 reads CASSLGLAGGQVPYEQYF. CDR3 bases: TGTGCCAGCAGTCTGGGACTAGCGGGGGGGCAAGTCCCCTACGAGCAGTACTTC.

This chain joins TRBV10-3 and TRBJ2-1; tentatively, D is TRBD1 or TRBD2 (5 bases each). Between the trimmed V and J ends, which lost 3 bases and 4 bases, there was a span of 13 bases. This CDR3 comprises 15 residues. CDR1 and CDR2 from the germline V gene are ENHRY and SYGVKD. CDR3 DNA sequence: TGTGCCATCAGTGATGGGGGAATCGGGTACAATGAGCAGTTCTTC. Encoded protein: CAISDGGIGYNEQFF.

The CDR3 DNA reads as TGTGCCAGCAGTTTAATGGCGGGGGTGAGCACAGATACGCAGTATTTT. As protein: CASSLMAGVSTDTQYF. The rearrangement joins TRBV12-3 or TRBV12-4 to TRBJ2-3; 7 nucleotides line up with TRBD2. The CDR3 consists of 16 residues. V gave up 2 bases and J gave up 0 bases; unmatched junction bases: 5.

This clonotype has just a few counts. The chain employs TRBV12-3 or TRBV12-4 and TRBJ1-5; no definite D call. This CDR3 contains 17 residues. Deletions cut 6 bases from V and 0 bases from J, with 18 bases between. CDR3 nucleotides: TGTGCCAGCAGCTCCCTCCGGGAGGTTTATAGCAATCAGCCCCAGCATTTT. Its protein product is CASSSLREVYSNQPQHF.

This chain uses TRBV6-6 with TRBJ2-5; 11 bases map to TRBD2. The CDR3 extends over 15 amino acids. Germline CDR1 reads MNHNY; CDR2 reads SVGAGI (reference sequence). The J segment lost 5 bases and the V segment lost 2 bases, leaving 4 bases of the junction unmatched. Written as DNA, the CDR3 is TGTGCCAGCAGTTACCTAGCGGGGGGAGAGGAGACCCAGTACTTC. It specifies CASSYLAGGEETQYF.

The gene calls are TRBV6-6 and TRBJ1-2; maybe TRBD1 (5 bases). This CDR3 region has 13 residues. The V end lost 6 bases, the J end lost 4 bases, and 12 bases lay between the germline ends. From germline, CDR1 is MNHNY and CDR2 SVGAGI (reference sequence). CDR3 in amino acids: CASRLGHAYGYTF. The CDR3 coding sequence is TGTGCCAGCAGACTCGGACACGCCTATGGCTACACCTTC.

The chain has TRBV2 and TRBJ1-1; tentative D call: TRBD1 (5 bases). The CDR3 is 13 amino acids. Trimming cost V 2 bases and J 8 bases, with 12 bases left between them. From germline, CDR1 is SNHLY and CDR2 FYNNEI. DNA of the CDR3: TGTGCCAGCAGTGAATGGGGCAGGGAAGAAGCTTTCTTT. This gives the protein CASSEWGREEAFF.

This clonotype was counted many times. The rearrangement uses TRBV7-2 and TRBJ1-5; tentatively, D is TRBD1 (6 bases). This CDR3 has 16 amino acids. The V gene's germline CDR1 is SGHTA and CDR2 FQGNSA. Trimming shortened V by 5 bases and J by 1 base, and 15 bases separated the two germline ends. The CDR3 region has the DNA TGTGCCAGCAGCGGAGGGGGTCGGACGAGCAATCAGCCCCAGCATTTT. It yields the protein CASSGGGRTSNQPQHF. Variable domain in full (rest from reference TRBV7-2 and TRBJ1-5): GAGVSQSPSNKVTEKGKDVELRCDPISGHTALYWYRQSLGQGLEFLIYFQGNSAPDKSGLPSDRFSAERTGGSVSTLTIQRTQQEDSAVYLCASSGGGRTSNQPQHFGDGTRLSIL.

The rearrangement links TRBV12-3 or TRBV12-4 to TRBJ2-3; no definite D call. Trimming took off 4 bases at V and 0 bases at J, with 8 bases between the two ends. The length of the CDR3 is 14 residues. CDR3 sequence reads: CASSSVSSTDTQYF. CDR3 bases: TGTGCCAGCAGTTCGGTGTCTAGCACAGATACGCAGTATTTT.

A few counts support this clonotype. A much bigger clone sits one base away, suggesting this may be a read error. The chain couples TRBV7-9 to TRBJ2-7; no reliable D call. CDR1 and CDR2 from the germline V gene are SEHNR and FQNEAQ (reference sequence). V lost 6 bases and J 1 base, leaving 10 bases between the germline ends. The CDR3 sequence is 13 residues long. The CDR3 spells CASRFDGSYEQYF. For the CDR3, the DNA is TGTGCCAGCAGATTCGACGGATCCTACGAGCAGTACTTC.